Described below is a single T cell receptor beta chain sequence and its context. Germline and junction disagree at one end, which may indicate a read error. From germline, CDR1 is SGHNT and CDR2 YENEEA. The length of the CDR3 is 13 residues. The data were obtained in a study of blood T cell repertoires in COVID-19. About the research overall: Material from acute and convalescent COVID-19 was sourced from the United States, Italy and Spain. T cells, B-cell-depleted T cells, or PBMCs supplied cDNA or gDNA.

Authors' processing steps: It was from reference gene primer amplification that nucleated cell counts were estimated. Sequenced by immunoSEQ multiplex PCR; TCRdb stores in-frame clones only, minus some. V and J calls and clone size come straight from that table; D and trimming were deduced from the DNA. The table shows tens of thousands of clones, with 85% to 90% occurring only once. This sequence joins TRBV11-3 and TRBJ2-5, with D possibly matching TRBD2 (7 bases). Sequencing input: peripheral blood. The sequence came from a man between 50 and 59 years old with acute or convalescent COVID-19. CDR3 sequence: CASSFGGQSPKDF. DNA of the CDR3: TGTGCCAGCAGCTTCGGGGGGCAAAGCCCCAAGGACTTC.